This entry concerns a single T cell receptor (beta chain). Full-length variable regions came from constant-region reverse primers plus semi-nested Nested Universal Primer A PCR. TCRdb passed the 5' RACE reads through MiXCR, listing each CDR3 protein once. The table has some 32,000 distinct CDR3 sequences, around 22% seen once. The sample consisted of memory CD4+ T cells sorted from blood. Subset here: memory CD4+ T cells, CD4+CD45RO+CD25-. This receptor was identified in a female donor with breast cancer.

CDR3 in DNA: TGTGCCAGCAGGCCCTCCTACGAGCAGTACTTC. Translated: CASRPSYEQYF. The rearrangement uses TRBV12-3 or TRBV12-4 and TRBJ2-7; D is ambiguous. V lost 6 bases and J lost 0, with 3 bases in between. The CDR3 has 11 amino acids.